This T cell receptor (beta chain) was obtained from a study of Ad26.COV2.S vaccination and SARS-CoV-2 variants. Study overall: A COV1001 Ad26.COV2.S trial-arm participant provided the sample. Donor got 5x10^10 or 1x10^11 viral particles of Ad26.COV2.S. General observations from the study: Spike-specific TCR breadth was greater after Ad26.COV2.S than placebo. Assessments of TCR breadth and depth may have underestimated the total T cell responses.

V shed 5 bases and J shed 5 bases, with 27 bases lying between them. The CDR3 extends over 18 amino acids. Germline values: CDR1 MNHEY, CDR2 SVGEGT. The protocol was immunoSEQ multiplex PCR, while the TCRdb copy is restricted to in-frame clones and leaves out a portion. The sample yields 300,000 to 350,000 clones, about 86% seen once. Specified treatment: 19 received Ad26.COV2.S at low or high dose, single or two shots; a few received placebo; per-sample allocation not given. On day 63 after the first injection, vaccine and placebo recipients gave samples. Remarks on this clone: Its antigen remains unidentified.

The chain employs TRBV6-2 or TRBV6-3 and TRBJ2-5; possibly TRBD1 for D (6 bases). The TCR sequence derives from a person aged 18-65 years who received the Ad26.COV2.S COVID-19 vaccine or a placebo. The sequenced sample was peripheral blood, obtained in a trial of Ad26.COV2.S vaccine versus placebo. The CDR3 here is CASSPGKDSLRNGETQYF. The CDR3 DNA is TGTGCCAGCAGTCCGGGAAAGGACAGTTTGAGAAATGGGGAGACCCAGTACTTC.